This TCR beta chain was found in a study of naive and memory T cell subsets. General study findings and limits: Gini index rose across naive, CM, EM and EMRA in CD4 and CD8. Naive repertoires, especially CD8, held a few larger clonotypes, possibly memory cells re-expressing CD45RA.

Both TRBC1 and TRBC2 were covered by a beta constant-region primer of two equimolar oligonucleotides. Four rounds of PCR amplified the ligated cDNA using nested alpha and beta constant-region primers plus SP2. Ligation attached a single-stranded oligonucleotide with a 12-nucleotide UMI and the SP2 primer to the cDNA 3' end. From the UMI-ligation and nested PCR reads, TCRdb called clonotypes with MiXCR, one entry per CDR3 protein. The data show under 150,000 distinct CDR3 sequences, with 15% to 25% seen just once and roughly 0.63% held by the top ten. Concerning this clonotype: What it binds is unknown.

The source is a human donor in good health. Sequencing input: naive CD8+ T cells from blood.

The CDR3 is CASSPSGIEYEQYF. The DNA for the CDR3 is TGTGCCAGCAGTCCAAGCGGGATTGAGTACGAGCAGTACTTC. The chain recombines TRBV12-3 or TRBV12-4 with TRBJ2-7, with 7 bases fitting TRBD2. V lost 5 bases and J lost 4; bases outside the gene matches: 8. This CDR3 comprises 14 residues.